This passage covers 30 T cell receptor beta chains from one sample sequenced in a study of T cells in Graves' hyperthyroidism and ophthalmopathy. Amplification yielded TCR beta CDR3 regions, with RNA transcripts as the source. RT-PCR in the first round (using the HTBI primer set) targeted the TCR CDR3. TCRdb recomputed calls from the multiplex PCR reads with MiXCR, one row per CDR3 protein. The data contain around 110,000 distinct CDR3 sequences, roughly 15% of them singletons. Specimen: blood. The receptors shown here come from a woman in her 50s with Graves' hyperthyroidism.

This clonotype was detected ten times or more. This sequence joins TRBV12-3 or TRBV12-4 and TRBJ1-5; D gene ambiguous. CDR3 length: 14 amino acids. Trimming pared 5 bases from V and 4 bases from J, leaving 12 bases between. CDR3 coding DNA: TGTGCCAGCAGTGAAAGTGGGTCAAATCAGCCCCAGCATTTT. Encoded protein: CASSESGSNQPQHF.

This clonotype was detected many times. This CDR3 reads CSARGGLAEDTQYF. Written as DNA, the CDR3 is TGCAGTGCTAGAGGCGGACTAGCGGAGGATACGCAGTATTTT. The V and J genes are TRBV20-1 and TRBJ2-3, with 10 nucleotides matching TRBD2. V was clipped by 1 base and J by 6 bases; unmatched bases: 4. Germline-derived CDR1 and CDR2 are DFQATT and SNEGSKA (reference sequence). The CDR3 is 14 residues long.

In its sample, this clonotype was seen many times. The chain has TRBV11-2 and TRBJ2-1; TRBD1 matches at 11 bases. The CDR3 consists of 15 residues. The trim removed 4 bases at V and 6 bases at J, leaving 5 bases unmatched. CDR1 and CDR2 from the germline V gene are SGHAT and FQNNGV. The CDR3 nucleotides read TGTGCCAGCAGCTCGGGACAGGGGGGCTCCAATGAGCAGTTCTTC. Amino acid sequence: CASSSGQGGSNEQFF. The whole variable domain, remainder taken from reference TRBV11-2 and TRBJ2-1, is EAGVAQSPRYKIIEKRQSVAFWCNPISGHATLYWYQQILGQGPKLLIQFQNNGVVDDSQLPKDRFSAERLKGVDSTLKIQPAKLEDSAVYLCASSSGQGGSNEQFFGPGTRLTVL.

In this sample, this clonotype turned up a few times. This chain links TRBV24-1 with TRBJ1-4; no reliable D call. The V end was cut by 5 bases, the J end by 3 bases, with 15 bases between. Germline V gene data show CDR1 as KGHDR and CDR2 as SFDVKD. CDR3 length: 16 amino acids. This CDR3 is CATSAGDRAANEKLFF. CDR3 nucleotides: TGTGCCACCAGTGCCGGGGATAGGGCGGCTAATGAAAAACTGTTTTTT.

The table lists this clonotype with many counts. The chain uses TRBV4-1 and TRBJ1-2, with TRBD1 as a possible D gene (5 bases). The CDR3 has 14 amino acids. Germline V gives CDR1 MGHRA, CDR2 YSYEKL. Trimming removed 1 base at V and 2 bases at J, with 8 bases between. The DNA for the CDR3 is TGCGCCAGCAGCCAAGGGAGGGACAACTATGGCTACACCTTC. It translates to CASSQGRDNYGYTF.

This clonotype appeared many times. The chain employs TRBV7-9 and TRBJ2-1; D is ambiguous. The germline gives CDR1 SEHNR, CDR2 FQNEAQ (reference sequence). The CDR3 is 12 residues long. V lost 5 bases and J 9 bases, leaving 11 bases between the germline ends. CDR3 region: CASSPAVGEQFF. The CDR3 nucleotides are TGTGCCAGCAGCCCCGCAGTAGGTGAGCAGTTCTTC.

Many counts were recorded for this clonotype. CDR3 region: CASSQGQGKEKLFF. CDR3 DNA sequence: TGCGCCAGCAGCCAAGGACAGGGGAAGGAAAAACTGTTTTTT. This chain connects TRBV4-1 to TRBJ1-4; 8 positions agree with TRBD1. V shed 1 base, J shed 8 bases, and the junction held 3 bases outside the gene matches. The CDR3 spans 14 residues. The germline gives CDR1 MGHRA, CDR2 YSYEKL.

This clonotype was observed many times. V gene TRBV7-3 combines with J gene TRBJ2-5; weak D call: TRBD2 (6 bases). Trimming cost V 5 bases and J 0 bases, with 10 bases left between them. Germline assignment: CDR1 SGHTA and CDR2 FQGTGA. The CDR3 is 14 residues long. CDR3 sequence (DNA): TGTGCCAGCAGCCCCAGCGGGTACCAAGAGACCCAGTACTTC. It is translated as CASSPSGYQETQYF.

This clonotype has a handful of counts. The CDR3 loop is CASSLGAGGLGLINEQFF. The DNA of the CDR3 is TGCGCCAGCAGCTTGGGCGCCGGCGGCTTAGGGCTTATCAATGAGCAGTTCTTC. The chain employs TRBV5-1 and TRBJ2-1; D is unresolved. This CDR3 is built from 18 residues. The germline V and J ends were trimmed by 0 bases and 6 bases, with 22 bases remaining between them. The germline CDR1 and CDR2 sequences are SGHRS and YFSETQ.

This clonotype came up many times. In nucleotides, the CDR3 is TGTGCCAGCAGCCCCCCACTCTACACAGATACGCAGTATTTT. Translating it yields CASSPPLYTDTQYF. The chain links TRBV7-2 to TRBJ2-3; no firm D call. CDR1 is SGHTA, CDR2 FQGNSA, per germline. This CDR3 spans 14 amino acids. The V and J ends lost 5 bases and 2 bases respectively, with 11 bases between them.

Ten or more counts support this clonotype. CDR3 sequence reads: CASSLWGSGNTEAFF. In nucleotides, the CDR3 is TGTGCCAGCAGTTTGTGGGGTTCGGGGAACACTGAAGCTTTCTTT. The chain uses TRBV12-3 or TRBV12-4 and TRBJ1-1; D not certain. Between the trimmed V and J ends, which lost 3 bases and 1 base, there was a span of 12 bases. The CDR3 has 15 residues.

This clonotype turned up a few times. A much larger clone sits a single nucleotide away, making a read error possible. This chain connects TRBV2 to TRBJ1-5; D may be TRBD1 (6 bases). The CDR3 length is 17 residues. V gave up 6 bases and J gave up 2 bases, with 20 bases separating them. The germline V gene encodes CDR1 SNHLY and CDR2 FYNNEI. In DNA, the CDR3 is TGTGCCAGCAGCTCAGGGGAGAGTATTAGGGGCAATCAGCCCCAGCATTTT. Protein: CASSSGESIRGNQPQHF.

On this clonotype: Just one base apart from a much larger clone, this may be a read error. The V gene is TRBV20-1, the J gene TRBJ2-7, with 8 bases lining up with TRBD1. CDR1 and CDR2 (germline): DFQATT, SNEGSKA (reference sequence). The CDR3 is 14 residues long. Here the CDR3 DNA reads TGCGGTGCTATGGAACGGACAGGGTCCTACGAGCAGTACGTC. It codes for CGAMERTGSYEQYV.

This clonotype was recorded many times. DNA of the CDR3: TGCGCCAGCAGCTTGCTAGCGGGCAACTACGAGCAGTACTTC. Translation: CASSLLAGNYEQYF. This chain uses TRBV5-1 with TRBJ2-7; 8 positions agree with TRBD2. The CDR3 spans 14 residues. Trimming removed 1 base from V and 3 bases from J; junction bases left unmatched: 3. Germline V gives CDR1 SGHRS, CDR2 YFSETQ. The full variable domain, in which reference TRBV5-1 and TRBJ2-7 provide the parts outside the CDR3, is KAGVTQTPRYLIKTRGQQVTLSCSPISGHRSVSWYQQTPGQGLQFLFEYFSETQRNKGNFPGRFSGRQFSNSRSEMNVSTLELGDSALYLCASSLLAGNYEQYFGPGTRLTVT.

The chain joins TRBV6-1 to TRBJ2-2, with D unclear. Germline V CDR1 and CDR2: MNHNS, SASEGT. Trimming took off 2 bases at V and 4 bases at J, with 8 bases between the two ends. The CDR3 is 14 residues long. CDR3 sequence: CASSELVLTGELFF. DNA for the CDR3: TGTGCCAGCAGTGAACTAGTCCTCACCGGGGAGCTGTTTTTT.

This clonotype came up many times. The gene calls are TRBV3-1 and TRBJ2-1; possibly TRBD2 for D (5 bases). The CDR3 is 17 amino acids. Germline CDR1 is LGHDT and CDR2 is YNNKEL (reference sequence). Trimming took 0 bases from V and 7 from J, leaving 19 bases between them. The chain's CDR3 is CASSQDYDGPTRNEQFF. CDR3 DNA: TGTGCCAGCAGCCAAGATTATGACGGACCAACTAGGAATGAGCAGTTCTTC.

This clonotype showed up many times. The gene calls are TRBV28 and TRBJ1-1; TRBD1 matches at 8 bases. The CDR3 sequence is 14 residues long. V shed 7 bases, J shed 2 bases, and the junction held 6 bases outside the gene matches. Germline loops: CDR1 MDHEN, CDR2 SYDVKM. CDR3 sequence (DNA): TGTGCCAGCACCTGGGACAGGACAAACACTGAAGCTTTCTTT. As protein: CASTWDRTNTEAFF.

The chain has TRBV12-3 or TRBV12-4 and TRBJ1-1; D may be TRBD1 (5 bases). The V gene lost 3 bases and the J gene lost 4 bases, with 9 bases spanning the gap. This CDR3 has 13 residues. CDR3 in DNA: TGTGCCAGCAGTTTTGAGGGGCTCACTGAAGCTTTCTTT. Translating gives CASSFEGLTEAFF.

The sample holds many counts of this clonotype. The rearrangement uses TRBV13 and TRBJ2-1; D gene ambiguous. In germline, CDR1 is PRHDT, CDR2 FYEKMQ (reference sequence). The CDR3 is 13 residues long. Trimming pared 6 bases from V and 6 bases from J, leaving 12 bases between. The CDR3 nucleotides are TGTGCCAGCAGTAGACTCTCGACCAATGAGCAGTTCTTC. Its translation is CASSRLSTNEQFF.

This clonotype was observed at least ten times. The CDR3 loop reads CASSASGRRYNEQFF. CDR3 coding DNA: TGTGCCAGCAGCGCTAGCGGGAGAAGGTACAATGAGCAGTTCTTC. The J gene is TRBJ2-1, the V gene TRBV11-3, with 10 bases aligning to TRBD2. The germline CDR1 and CDR2 sequences are SGHNT and YENEEA. This CDR3 is 15 amino acids long. The junction had 5 bases not matched to a gene; V was cut back by 5 bases and J by 4 bases.

This clonotype was counted many times. This chain connects TRBV11-1 to TRBJ2-1, with no clear D. V was cut by 5 bases and J by 0 bases, with 11 bases left in between. The length of the CDR3 is 15 residues. Germline CDR1 SGHAT, CDR2 FQDESV (reference sequence). The CDR3 reads CASSLLQSSYNEQFF. The CDR3 region has the DNA TGTGCCAGCAGCCTACTGCAGAGCTCCTACAATGAGCAGTTCTTC.

This clonotype was detected ten times or more. The chain couples TRBV20-1 to TRBJ1-2, with a weak D call TRBD1 (5 bases). Looked up from germline, CDR1 is DFQATT and CDR2 is SNEGSKA (reference sequence). The CDR3 sequence is 17 residues long. The V and J ends lost 4 bases and 2 bases respectively, with 23 bases between them. CDR3 sequence (DNA): TGCAGTGCTATGGGGGTTCCCCGGGGGAGGGTAAACTATGGCTACACCTTC. This translates into CSAMGVPRGRVNYGYTF.

The J gene is TRBJ1-1, the V gene TRBV4-1; TRBD1 is a possible D gene (6 bases). From germline, CDR1 is MGHRA and CDR2 YSYEKL. The CDR3 extends over 14 amino acids. Trimming shortened V by 8 bases and J by 4 bases, and 17 bases separated the two germline ends. CDR3 nucleotides: TGCGCCAGCGGCCCAGGGGAAAGGGGCACTGAAGCTTTCTTT. It specifies CASGPGERGTEAFF.

This clonotype was counted at least ten times. The J gene is TRBJ2-6, the V gene TRBV28, with D unresolved. V lost 8 bases and J 0 bases, leaving 5 bases between the germline ends. The CDR3 consists of 13 residues. The germline CDR1 and CDR2 sequences are MDHEN and SYDVKM. CDR3 sequence: CASLSSGANVLTF. CDR3 DNA: TGTGCCAGCCTCAGCTCTGGGGCCAACGTCCTGACTTTC.

This clonotype was seen a handful of times. V and J are TRBV29-1 and TRBJ1-1; D is uncertain. The V end lost 6 bases, the J end lost 10 bases, and 15 bases lay between the germline ends. This CDR3 region has 11 residues. CDR1 and CDR2 from the germline V gene are SQVTM and ANQGSEA. The CDR3 reads CSVSSDGVAFF. Written as DNA, the CDR3 is TGCAGCGTCTCCTCGGACGGGGTAGCTTTCTTT.

This clonotype has a count of ten or more. V and J are TRBV2 and TRBJ2-7; D is perhaps TRBD1 (6 bases). Germline CDR1 reads SNHLY; CDR2 reads FYNNEI. This CDR3 has 16 amino acids. The germline V and J ends were trimmed by 8 bases and 3 bases, with 23 bases remaining between them. In DNA, the CDR3 is TGTGCCAGCGAGGACCCAACAGGGAGAATTGGCTACGAGCAGTACGTC. Amino acid sequence: CASEDPTGRIGYEQYV.

The chain recombines TRBV4-3 with TRBJ2-7; 10 positions agree with TRBD2. V gave up 0 bases and J gave up 5 bases; unmatched junction bases: 4. Germline V CDR1 and CDR2: LGHNA, YSLEER. This CDR3 has 15 amino acids. The CDR3 region has the DNA TGCGCCAGCAGCCAAGATCGCCTAGCGGGAGACGAGCAGTACTTC. It specifies CASSQDRLAGDEQYF.

This clonotype was observed at least ten times. The rearrangement links TRBV20-1 to TRBJ2-3, with D possibly being TRBD2 (6 bases). V lost 0 bases and J 6 bases, leaving 10 bases between the germline ends. The CDR3 is 13 amino acids. CDR1 and CDR2 (germline): DFQATT, SNEGSKA (reference sequence). The CDR3: CSAREPLADTQYF. DNA for the CDR3: TGCAGTGCTAGAGAACCTCTAGCGGATACGCAGTATTTT.

This clonotype was detected a few times. V is TRBV7-9 and J is TRBJ2-4; 7 bases are shared with TRBD2. In germline, CDR1 is SEHNR, CDR2 FQNEAQ (reference sequence). J lost 4 bases, V lost 8 bases, and 8 bases had no gene match. CDR3 length equals 14 residues. The CDR3 region is CASGASGGKNIQYF. The CDR3, as DNA: TGTGCCAGCGGGGCTAGCGGAGGAAAAAACATTCAGTACTTC.

This clonotype showed up many times. This chain uses TRBV7-8 with TRBJ2-5; 8 bases map to TRBD2. Germline lookup yields CDR1 SGHVS and CDR2 FQNEAQ. The CDR3 length is 15 residues. V shed 5 bases and J 2 bases; nucleotides not matched to a gene: 7. CDR3 region: CASSESGSVQETQYF. The CDR3 region has the DNA TGTGCCAGCAGCGAGAGCGGGAGTGTTCAAGAGACCCAGTACTTC.